This is a list of T cell receptor beta chains from one sample in a study of radiotherapy plus CTLA-4 blockade in lung cancer. The assay was immunoSEQ multiplex PCR, and TCRdb's table has in-frame clones only and misses some. The sample contains 28,000 or so clones, roughly 80% of which appear only once. Material: peripheral blood, obtained from a patient treated with radiotherapy plus ipilimumab. These receptors all come from a human donor with non-small cell lung cancer who had stable disease on radiotherapy plus ipilimumab. The CDR3 runs from the conserved cysteine through the conserved F or W. A D gene is named only where the DNA matches it firmly. A row's size may be missing; if present it is once, few, many or a size class.

J gene,D gene,clone size,V gene,CDR3 DNA,CDR3 protein
TRBJ1-5,TRBD1,NA,TRBV6-5,TGTGCCAGCAGGGGGACAGCTAATCAGCCCCAGCATTTT,CASRGTANQPQHF
TRBJ1-5,NA,NA,TRBV21-1,TGTGCCAGCATCAACGTCGATCACAGGGACCGGTCCCAGCATTTT,CASINVDHRDRSQHF
TRBJ2-4,NA,NA,TRBV18,TGTGCCAGCTCACCTCCAGTCCAAAACATTCAGTACTTC,CASSPPVQNIQYF
TRBJ2-1,NA,NA,TRBV5-4,TGTGCCAGCAGCTTGGGCGGGATCCAAGGGGGTAATGAGCAGTTCTTC,CASSLGGIQGGNEQFF
TRBJ2-4,TRBD1,once,TRBV5-1,TGTGCCAGCAGCCAAGGGACAGGGGGCGTCCCAGCCAAAAACATTCAGTACTTC,CASSQGTGGVPAKNIQYF
TRBJ2-3,NA,NA,TRBV11-1,TGTGCCAGCAGTCTGGGCCTAAGGGCAGATACGCAGTATTTT,CASSLGLRADTQYF
TRBJ1-1,NA,NA,TRBV10-3,TGTGCCTCCAAAGCGCCTTTGAACACTGAAGCTTTCTTT,CASKAPLNTEAFF
TRBJ2-1,NA,NA,TRBV7-8,TGTGCCAGCAGTTACCGAACAGGAGGGAGATACAATGAGCAGTTCTTC,CASSYRTGGRYNEQFF
TRBJ1-2,TRBD1,NA,TRBV29-1,TGCAGCGTGGAATCAGGGGGAGGTGGCTACACCTTC,CSVESGGGGYTF
TRBJ2-2,TRBD2,NA,TRBV4-3,TGCGCCAGCAGCCAAGATCTAATACAGCGGGGGTACACCGGGGAGCTGTTTTTT,CASSQDLIQRGYTGELFF
TRBJ1-2,NA,NA,TRBV11-2,TGTGCCAGCAGCTTAGGATACTATGGCTACACCTTC,CASSLGYYGYTF
TRBJ2-5,TRBD2,once,TRBV27,TGTGCCAGCAGTCCCGGAGCGGGGCGCCAAGAGACCCAGTACTTC,CASSPGAGRQETQYF
TRBJ1-1,NA,NA,TRBV19,TGTGCCAGTAGAGACGGTCCGGCGAACACTGAAGCTTTCTTT,CASRDGPANTEAFF
TRBJ2-1,NA,NA,TRBV7-2,TGTGCCAGCAGCTTACTAGGAATGCCTTACAATGAGCAGTTCTTC,CASSLLGMPYNEQFF
TRBJ1-1,NA,NA,TRBV27,TGTGCCAGCAGTTTGCGGGGGAAGGGCACTGAAGCTTTCTTT,CASSLRGKGTEAFF
TRBJ2-1,TRBD2,few,TRBV6-1,TGTGCCAGCAGGATCACTAGCGGGGGGGCGGATGAGCAGTTCTTC,CASRITSGGADEQFF
TRBJ2-1,TRBD2,NA,TRBV27,TGTGCCAGCAGGGAGGGACTAGCGGGGTGGAATGAGCAGTTCTTC,CASREGLAGWNEQFF
TRBJ2-3,TRBD2,NA,TRBV27,TGTGCCAGCAGTTTCTTGACGGGAGGAGGCACAGATACGCAGTATTTT,CASSFLTGGGTDTQYF
TRBJ1-2,NA,NA,TRBV5-1,TGCGCCAGCAGCTTGGGGGAGGGGCCAGGCTATGGCTACACCTTC,CASSLGEGPGYGYTF
TRBJ1-4,NA,NA,TRBV29-1,TGCAGCGTAGCGGGACATACTAATGAAAAACTGTTTTTT,CSVAGHTNEKLFF
TRBJ1-2,NA,NA,TRBV18,TGTGCCAGCTCACCACCCACTGAGGGGTTTGGCTATGGCTACACCTTC,CASSPPTEGFGYGYTF
TRBJ1-1,NA,NA,TRBV7-9,TGTGCCTCAGCTGCTATCGCCTGGTCGAGGGGAGGGACTAACACTGAAGCTTTCTTT,CASAAIAWSRGGTNTEAFF
TRBJ1-2,NA,NA,TRBV6-4,TGTGCCAGCAGTGAACGTATGGTAGACGGCGGCTACACCTTC,CASSERMVDGGYTF
TRBJ2-5,NA,NA,TRBV18,TGTGCCAGCTCACCGATTTGGGGGGTACAAGAGACCCAGTACTTC,CASSPIWGVQETQYF
TRBJ1-2,TRBD1,NA,TRBV6-1,TGTGCCAGCAGTGATAGGACAGGGTTTTTTCTAGGCTACACCTTC,CASSDRTGFFLGYTF
TRBJ1-2,NA,NA,TRBV5-1,TGCGCCAGCAGCCCCGGGACACCCAGGAGCTATGGCTACACCTTC,CASSPGTPRSYGYTF
TRBJ2-3,NA,once,TRBV2,TGTGCCATCATAGACAGGCCCGGGGATACGCAGTATTTT,CAIIDRPGDTQYF
TRBJ1-2,NA,NA,TRBV5-1,TGCGCCAGCAGCTTGCAGGGAGGCTATGGCTACACCTTC,CASSLQGGYGYTF
TRBJ1-5,NA,NA,TRBV10-3,TGTGCCATCAGTGAAAGTGGGGTAAGCAATCAGCCCCAGCATTTT,CAISESGVSNQPQHF
TRBJ2-7,TRBD1,NA,TRBV6-5,TGTGCCAGCACGCGGGACAGGGGGTCCTACGAGCAGTACTTC,CASTRDRGSYEQYF
TRBJ1-3,TRBD1,once,TRBV29-1,TGCAGCGTTGTGGGGCCAGGGACAGGCTCTGGAAACACCATATATTTT,CSVVGPGTGSGNTIYF
TRBJ2-3,NA,once,TRBV7-6,TGTGCCAGCAGCTTAGATGGGTGGAGCACAGATACGCAGTATTTT,CASSLDGWSTDTQYF
TRBJ2-3,NA,once,TRBV29-1,TGCAGCGTTGGTGAGGTCTCTAGCACAGATACGCAGTATTTT,CSVGEVSSTDTQYF
TRBJ2-3,NA,NA,TRBV23-1,TGCGCCAGCAGTCAATCGGAGATAGGGGGAGCCCCAGATACGCAGTATTTT,CASSQSEIGGAPDTQYF
TRBJ2-1,TRBD2,once,TRBV11-2,TGTGCCAGCAGCTTAGATCGTAGCGGGGGGGGCGTCAATGAGCAGTTCTTC,CASSLDRSGGGVNEQFF
TRBJ1-1,NA,NA,TRBV7-2,TGTGCCAGCAGCCCCGGCAGGTTGATGAACACTGAAGCTTTCTTT,CASSPGRLMNTEAFF
TRBJ2-5,NA,once,TRBV7-7,TGTGCCAGCAGCCCTTTCAGGGTCTCCGATACCAGGACCCAGTACTTC,CASSPFRVSDTRTQYF
TRBJ2-7,TRBD1,few,TRBV7-2,TGTGCCAGCAGCCAGGTTCCGGGACAGGGTTTTGTCCACGAGCAGTACTTC,CASSQVPGQGFVHEQYF
TRBJ1-2,NA,once,TRBV18,TGTGCCAGCTCACCTCAAGGGAGGACGGTTGGGGGAGACTATGGCTACACCTTC,CASSPQGRTVGGDYGYTF
TRBJ1-2,NA,NA,TRBV19,TGTGCCAGTAGTATAGACACCCATTTAGCGGGCTACACCTTC,CASSIDTHLAGYTF
TRBJ1-1,NA,NA,TRBV15,TGTGCCACCAGCAGAGATCCCGGCAGTGAAGCTTTCTTT,CATSRDPGSEAFF
TRBJ2-3,TRBD2,NA,TRBV5-1,TGCGCCAGCAGCTTGGTCGGTAGCGGGGGAGCTGCGGATACGCAGTATTTT,CASSLVGSGGAADTQYF
TRBJ1-4,NA,NA,TRBV29-1,TGCAGCGTTGAAGCGGCCGAAAAACTGTTTTTT,CSVEAAEKLFF
TRBJ2-3,TRBD1,NA,TRBV5-1,TGCGCCAGCAGCTTGTCAGGGACAGGGATTGCGGATACGCAGTATTTT,CASSLSGTGIADTQYF
TRBJ1-5,NA,NA,TRBV10-3,TGTGCCACTAAGGGAGGGGAAGGCAATCAGCCCCAGCATTTT,CATKGGEGNQPQHF
TRBJ1-1,NA,NA,TRBV29-1,TGCAGCGTGAAAGGGGGGCTGAACACTGAAGCTTTCTTT,CSVKGGLNTEAFF
TRBJ1-6,NA,NA,TRBV18,TGTGCCAGCTCACCGGCTGAGGGGGTTTCACCCCTCCACTTT,CASSPAEGVSPLHF
TRBJ1-1,NA,NA,TRBV19,TGTGCCAGTAAGGGGTCAGGCAACACTGAAGCTTTCTTT,CASKGSGNTEAFF
TRBJ1-2,NA,NA,TRBV5-4,TGTGCCAGCAGCATTGGGGATGGATCTGGCTACACCTTC,CASSIGDGSGYTF
TRBJ1-1,NA,few,TRBV14,TGTGCCAGCAGCCAAGTTTGGGGAACCGGGCGGAAGAACACTGAAGCTTTCTTT,CASSQVWGTGRKNTEAFF
TRBJ1-1,TRBD1,NA,TRBV11-2,TGTGCCAGCAGCGAGGACAGGGTAAAAGCTTTCTTT,CASSEDRVKAFF
TRBJ1-6,NA,NA,TRBV2,TGTGCCAGCAGTGAAGTTAAGAATTCACCCCTCCACTTT,CASSEVKNSPLHF
TRBJ1-2,NA,NA,TRBV6-6,TGTGCCAGCAGTACCTCCGGCGGACCCTATGGCTACACCTTC,CASSTSGGPYGYTF
TRBJ1-4,NA,few,TRBV4-3,TGCGCCAGCAGCCAAGAATACGGGGCGGGTAATGAAAAACTGTTTTTT,CASSQEYGAGNEKLFF